The rows below give T cell receptor beta chains drawn from one sample of a study of cytomegalovirus exposure and HLA in healthy donors. Only in-frame clones appear in the TCRdb table, and some are missing; sequencing was by immunoSEQ multiplex PCR. The sample gives about 170,000 clones, 82% of which show up once; roughly 1.5% is in the top ten. Material for sequencing was PBMCs. These receptors were collected from a male donor in good health and CMV-seronegative. Both conserved end residues are part of each CDR3. D genes are given only for firm matches. Clone size is given for some rows only: seen once, a few or many times, or a class if the clone is expanded.

clone size	V gene	D gene	J gene	CDR3 length	CDR3 protein	CDR3 DNA
.	TRBV6-5	.	TRBJ1-2	13	CASSRTETYGYTF	TGTGCCAGCAGCAGGACAGAAACCTATGGCTACACCTTC
few	TRBV6-5	.	TRBJ1-5	16	CASSYSGALHNQPQHF	TGTGCCAGCAGTTATAGCGGGGCACTCCACAATCAGCCCCAGCATTTT
.	TRBV7-9	.	TRBJ2-3	14	CASRAGAGTDTQYF	TGTGCCAGCAGGGCTGGGGCCGGCACAGATACGCAGTATTTT
.	TRBV19	.	TRBJ2-7	14	CASSRPGMTYEQYF	TGTGCCAGTAGTCGCCCGGGGATGACCTACGAGCAGTACTTC
.	TRBV27	.	TRBJ1-2	14	CASSSRGTNYGYTF	TGTGCCAGCAGTTCAAGGGGGACTAACTATGGCTACACCTTC
.	TRBV9	TRBD2	TRBJ2-1	15	CATSRTSAVGNEQFF	TGTGCCACCAGCCGGACTAGCGCGGTGGGTAATGAGCAGTTCTTC
.	TRBV7-8	TRBD1	TRBJ1-2	13	CASSRTGGYGYTF	TGTGCCAGCAGCCGTACAGGGGGCTATGGCTACACCTTC
.	TRBV11-2	.	TRBJ2-1	12	CASSPTRNEQFF	TGTGCCAGCAGCCCCACCAGGAATGAGCAGTTCTTC
.	TRBV14	.	TRBJ2-7	14	CASSRDLTSYEQYF	TGTGCCAGCAGCCGGGACTTGACCTCCTACGAGCAGTACTTC
.	TRBV5-6	.	TRBJ2-6	16	CASSGRGITGANVLTF	TGTGCCAGCTCCGGCCGGGGGATCACTGGGGCCAACGTCCTGACTTTC
.	TRBV10-3	TRBD1	TRBJ1-2	14	CASMGQGGFSSYTF	TGTGCCTCCATGGGACAGGGCGGATTTAGTAGCTACACCTTC
.	TRBV12-5	TRBD1	TRBJ1-2	15	CASGLVQGGRGGYTF	TGTGCTAGTGGTTTGGTACAGGGGGGGCGCGGCGGCTACACCTTC
.	TRBV7-8	.	TRBJ2-1	14	CASSTPLDSNEQFF	TGTGCCAGCAGCACCCCCTTAGATTCCAATGAGCAGTTCTTC
.	TRBV6-6	.	TRBJ2-3	16	CASSFSRLQKRDTQYF	TGTGCCAGCAGTTTCTCCAGGCTACAAAAAAGGGATACGCAGTATTTT
.	TRBV5-8	.	TRBJ1-1	13	CASSFYKNTEAFF	TGTGCCAGCAGCTTTTACAAGAACACTGAAGCTTTCTTT
.	TRBV7-8	.	TRBJ2-1	15	CASSRGWEPNNEQFF	TGTGCCAGCAGCCGGGGGTGGGAGCCCAACAATGAGCAGTTCTTC
.	TRBV6-5	TRBD1	TRBJ1-1	14	CASSRGGTGTQAFF	TGTGCCAGCAGTCGGGGGGGGACAGGGACCCAAGCTTTCTTT
.	TRBV27	TRBD1	TRBJ2-7	14	CASSWTGGAYEQYF	TGTGCCAGCAGTTGGACAGGGGGCGCCTACGAGCAGTACTTC
once	TRBV19	TRBD1	TRBJ2-2	15	CASSTTGVPRGELFF	TGTGCCAGTAGTACGACAGGGGTACCTCGGGGGGAGCTGTTTTTT
.	TRBV27	TRBD2	TRBJ2-7	13	CASSSGGRYEQYF	TGTGCCAGCAGTTCGGGGGGACGGTACGAGCAGTACTTC
.	TRBV5-4	TRBD1	TRBJ1-1	13	CAGRQGWAGKAFF	TGTGCCGGACGACAGGGGTGGGCGGGAAAAGCTTTCTTT
.	TRBV5-1	.	TRBJ2-7	13	CASRLAPAYEQYF	TGCGCCAGCAGGTTAGCCCCCGCCTACGAGCAGTACTTC
once	TRBV4-2	TRBD1	TRBJ2-7	16	CASSQGGTVSSYEQYF	TGTGCCAGCAGCCAAGGGGGGACAGTGAGCTCCTACGAGCAGTACTTC
once	TRBV29-1	.	TRBJ1-5	16	CSVTVGGIYSNQPQHF	TGCAGCGTCACAGTGGGGGGAATATATAGCAATCAGCCCCAGCATTTT
.	TRBV28	.	TRBJ1-6	15	CASSLGRSYNSPLHF	TGTGCCAGCAGTTTAGGGAGGTCCTATAATTCACCCCTCCACTTT
.	TRBV5-1	TRBD1	TRBJ2-7	15	CASSLQWTGSYEQYF	TGCGCCAGCAGCCTGCAGTGGACAGGCTCCTACGAGCAGTACTTC
once	TRBV14	TRBD1	TRBJ2-1	16	CASSQPGQGYYNEQFF	TGTGCCAGCAGCCAACCGGGACAGGGGTACTACAATGAGCAGTTCTTC
.	TRBV5-4	TRBD1	TRBJ2-7	13	CASNQGAGDEQYF	TGTGCCAGCAATCAGGGGGCAGGGGACGAGCAGTACTTC
once	TRBV19	.	TRBJ1-1	18	CASRPLGAIIPGNTEAFF	TGTGCCAGTAGACCATTAGGGGCGATAATACCGGGGAACACTGAAGCTTTCTTT
.	TRBV28	.	TRBJ1-5	13	CASSSRPNQPQHF	TGTGCCAGCAGTTCCAGGCCCAATCAGCCCCAGCATTTT
.	TRBV6-5	.	TRBJ2-2	15	CASSYYDKNTGELFF	TGTGCCAGCAGTTACTACGACAAGAACACCGGGGAGCTGTTTTTT
.	TRBV5-1	.	TRBJ1-1	15	CASNLGRVPHAEAFF	TGCGCCAGCAACTTGGGCCGGGTCCCCCACGCTGAAGCTTTCTTT
.	TRBV7-9	.	TRBJ1-1	14	CASSLGTANTEAFF	TGTGCCAGCAGCTTAGGCACAGCGAACACTGAAGCTTTCTTT
.	TRBV6-4	TRBD2	TRBJ2-6	17	CASSYGTSGSGANVLTF	TGTGCCAGCAGTTACGGGACTAGCGGCTCTGGGGCCAACGTCCTGACTTTC
.	TRBV7-6	.	TRBJ2-7	13	CASSPLGREMQYF	TGTGCCAGCAGCCCTTTGGGAAGGGAGATGCAGTACTTC
.	TRBV11-3	.	TRBJ2-1	16	CASSYGGGISYNEQFF	TGTGCCAGCAGCTACGGAGGCGGAATCTCCTACAATGAGCAGTTCTTC
.	TRBV27	.	TRBJ2-2	13	CASKGAGVGELFF	TGTGCCAGCAAAGGGGCTGGGGTCGGGGAGCTGTTTTTT